The sequence of this T cell receptor (beta chain) was determined in a study of CXCR3-negative and CXCR3-positive naive CD8 T cells. Naive CD8+ T cells displayed a CD45RO-CCR7+CD27+CD95- phenotype. The germline V gene encodes CDR1 SGHTS and CDR2 YDEGEE. This CDR3 region has 16 residues. Whole-study results and caveats: More hydrophobic TRB CDR3s were found in CXCR3-positive naive cells than in CXCR3-negative naive cells. Sequencing showed both naive subsets with comparably high diversity, and memory CD8+ cells much lower.

Through 5' RACE with UMI labels, the TRB cDNA libraries were prepared. TCRdb reprocessed the 5' RACE reads, with one entry per CDR3 protein and no DNA. The sample's table shows around 95,000 distinct CDR3 sequences. Note on this clonotype: Its matching antigen is unknown.

This chain links TRBV5-8 with TRBJ2-7; TCRdb's assignment of TRBD2 cannot be checked, as there is no DNA. The sequencing sample was made of naive CXCR3+ CD8+ T cells from blood. Indicated subset: CD45RO-CCR7+CD27+CD95- naive CD8+ T cells expressing CXCR3 (TNR3+). This receptor was taken from a human donor in good health. Some clones in this sample may be carry-over from other donors' samples. CDR3: CASSLYASRSPDQQYF.